This T cell receptor beta chain derives from a study of blood T cells in healthy people across ages. Germline CDR1 and CDR2: SGHAT and FQNNGV. J lost 6 bases, V lost 2 bases, and 6 bases had no gene match. CDR3 length: 16 residues. PCR was performed a second time for about 7 to 12 cycles using a sample-barcoded 5' primer and a J-beta primer mix. MiXCR was run by TCRdb on the 5' RACE reads, yielding one entry per CDR3 protein. The sample contains 630,000 or so distinct CDR3 sequences, roughly 30% of which appear only once. The clonotype was recovered from a woman aged 80 or over in good health. This sequence joins TRBV11-2 and TRBJ1-6; 8 positions agree with TRBD1. Sequencing used blood. The CDR3 region has the DNA TGTGCCAGCAGCTTAACAGGGGGGACGATTAATTCACCCCTCCACTTT. Protein: CASSLTGGTINSPLHF.